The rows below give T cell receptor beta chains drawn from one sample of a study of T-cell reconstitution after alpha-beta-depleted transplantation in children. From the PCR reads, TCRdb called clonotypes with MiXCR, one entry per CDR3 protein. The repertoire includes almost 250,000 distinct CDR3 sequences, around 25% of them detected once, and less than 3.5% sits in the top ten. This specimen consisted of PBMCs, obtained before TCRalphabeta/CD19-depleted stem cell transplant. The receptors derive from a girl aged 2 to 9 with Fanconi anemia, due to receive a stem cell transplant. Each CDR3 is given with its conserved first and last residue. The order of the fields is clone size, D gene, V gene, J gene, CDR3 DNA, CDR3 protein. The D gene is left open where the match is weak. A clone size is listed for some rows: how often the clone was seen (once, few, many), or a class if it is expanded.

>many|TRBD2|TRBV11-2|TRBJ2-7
TGTGCCAGCAGCTTACGTGGACTAGCGGGGTTTTTCTCCTACGAGCAGTACTTC
CASSLRGLAGFFSYEQYF
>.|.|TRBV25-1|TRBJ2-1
TGTGCCAGCAGTGAATGGAGGCTTTACAATGAGCAGTTCTTC
CASSEWRLYNEQFF
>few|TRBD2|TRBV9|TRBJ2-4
TGTGCCAGCAGCGTAGAGCGGGAGGCATACAAAAACATTCAGTACTTC
CASSVEREAYKNIQYF
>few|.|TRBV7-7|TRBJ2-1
TGTGCCAGCAGCTTATCGGTTCTTAATGAGCAGTTCTTC
CASSLSVLNEQFF
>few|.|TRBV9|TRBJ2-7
TGTGCCAGCAGCGTAGCTTGGAGGCCCCCGGGCGAGCAGTACTTC
CASSVAWRPPGEQYF
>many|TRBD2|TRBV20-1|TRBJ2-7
TGCAGTGCTAGATCATTGTTAGCGGGAGAGACCTACGAGCAGTACTTC
CSARSLLAGETYEQYF
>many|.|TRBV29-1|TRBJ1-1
TGCAGCGTTGGGACGGACCCTGAAGCTTTCTTT
CSVGTDPEAFF
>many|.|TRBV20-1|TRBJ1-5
TGCAGTGCCAGCGTTCCTAATCAGCCCCAGCATTTT
CSASVPNQPQHF
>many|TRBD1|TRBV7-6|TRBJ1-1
TGTGCCAGCAGCTTAGCGCCGGGACAGCCTGCCCTGAACACTGAAGCTTTCTTT
CASSLAPGQPALNTEAFF
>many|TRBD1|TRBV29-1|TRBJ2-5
TGCAGCGTTGGAGGGGGCGTGGAGACCCAGTACTTC
CSVGGGVETQYF
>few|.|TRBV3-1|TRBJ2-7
TGTGCCAGCAGCCAAGTCTCGGTCCACAGGGTCTCCTACGAGCAGTACTTC
CASSQVSVHRVSYEQYF
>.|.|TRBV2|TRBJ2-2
TGTGCCAGCAGTGGAGAGGAACAATGGAACACCGGGGAGCTGTTTTTT
CASSGEEQWNTGELFF
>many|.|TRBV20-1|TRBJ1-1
TGCAGTGCTAGTCTAAAGACACCTGAAGCTTTCTTT
CSASLKTPEAFF
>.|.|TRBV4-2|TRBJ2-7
TGTGCCAGCAGCCAAGATCTAAGCGGCCCCTACGAGCAGTACTTC
CASSQDLSGPYEQYF
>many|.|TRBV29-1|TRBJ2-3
TGCAGCGCTGGTGACAGCAGCACAGATACGCAGTATTTT
CSAGDSSTDTQYF
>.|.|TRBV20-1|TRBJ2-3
TGCAGTGCTAGCGGGTTGGGGACAGATACGCAGTATTTT
CSASGLGTDTQYF
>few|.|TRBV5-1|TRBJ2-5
TGCGCCAGCAGCTCTGAGCGACGGGAGACCCAGTACTTC
CASSSERRETQYF
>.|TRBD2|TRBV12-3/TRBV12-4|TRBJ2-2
TGTGCCAGCAGGATGACTAGCGGGAGGTCCGGGGAGCTGTTTTTT
CASRMTSGRSGELFF
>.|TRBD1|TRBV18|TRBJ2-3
TGTGCCAGCTCCCGCGGACAGGGGGATACGCAGTATTTT
CASSRGQGDTQYF
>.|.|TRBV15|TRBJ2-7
TGTGCCACCAGCAGAGATCGCAACGAGCAGTACTTC
CATSRDRNEQYF
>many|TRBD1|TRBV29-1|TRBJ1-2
TGCAGCGTAGCGACAGGGGTGAACTATGGCTACACCTTC
CSVATGVNYGYTF
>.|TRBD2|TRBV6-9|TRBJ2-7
TGTGCCAGCAGTTCCACTAGCGGGGGTCTCGAGCAGTACTTC
CASSSTSGGLEQYF
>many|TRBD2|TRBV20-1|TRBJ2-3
TGCAGTGCTTTTCCAAATCGAGCGGGAGGGCCCGCAGATACGCAGTATTTT
CSAFPNRAGGPADTQYF
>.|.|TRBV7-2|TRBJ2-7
TGTGCCAGCAGCTATAACTTGAATTACGAGCAGTACTTC
CASSYNLNYEQYF
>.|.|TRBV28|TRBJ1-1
TGTGCCAGCAGTTTCGAATGGGACGGCACTGAAGCTTTCTTT
CASSFEWDGTEAFF
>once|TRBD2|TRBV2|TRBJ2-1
TGTGCCAGCAGTCCCACACATACCTCTAGCGGGAGGGTTCATGAGCAGTTCTTC
CASSPTHTSSGRVHEQFF
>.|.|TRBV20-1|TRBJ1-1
TGCAGTGCTAGAGCTGCAATTAGTGCTTTCTTT
CSARAAISAFF
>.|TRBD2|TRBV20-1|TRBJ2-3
TGCAGTGCTAGAAAACTAGCGGGGTTAGGTACGCAGTATTTT
CSARKLAGLGTQYF
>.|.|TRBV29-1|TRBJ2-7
TGCAGCGTTGTACCCCTTAACTACGAGCAGTACTTC
CSVVPLNYEQYF
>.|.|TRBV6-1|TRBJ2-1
TGTGCCAGCACAGTCCCTATACAGGCCAAGTTTGAGCAGTTCTTC
CASTVPIQAKFEQFF
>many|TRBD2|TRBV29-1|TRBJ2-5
TGCAGCGTGGATAGCGGGATACAAGAGACCCAGTACTTC
CSVDSGIQETQYF
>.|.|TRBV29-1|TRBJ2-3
TGCAGCGTTGTGGACCGCACAGATACGCAGTATTTT
CSVVDRTDTQYF
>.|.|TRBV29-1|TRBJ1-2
TGCAGCGTTAAGTATAACTATGGCTACACCTTC
CSVKYNYGYTF
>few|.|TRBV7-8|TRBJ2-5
TGTGCCAGCAGCTTAGGCGTAGGACTGGAGACCCAGTACTTC
CASSLGVGLETQYF
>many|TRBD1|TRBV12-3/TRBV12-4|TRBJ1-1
TGTGCCAGCATCAAGGCAGGGGGCTACACTGAAGCTTTCTTT
CASIKAGGYTEAFF
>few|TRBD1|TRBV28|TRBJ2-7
TGTGCCAGCAGCCTTCCCGGGACAGGGAACTACGAGCAGTACTTC
CASSLPGTGNYEQYF
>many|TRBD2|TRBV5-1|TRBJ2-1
TGCGCCAGCAGCTTGGTGGGTAGCGGGGAATCCTCCTACAATGAGCAGTTCTTC
CASSLVGSGESSYNEQFF
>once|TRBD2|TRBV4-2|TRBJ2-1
TGTGCCAGCAGCCAAGAAACTAGCGGGGTTCGGGATGAGCAGTTCTTC
CASSQETSGVRDEQFF
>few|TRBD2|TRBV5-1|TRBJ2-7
TGCGCCAGCAGCTTCCGGACTAGCGGGAGGAGCGAGCAGTACTTC
CASSFRTSGRSEQYF
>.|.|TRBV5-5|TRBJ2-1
TGTGCCAGCACCCTCCTAATCGGCAATGAGCAGTTCTTC
CASTLLIGNEQFF
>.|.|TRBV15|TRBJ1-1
TGTGCCACCAGGAGTTGGACGGCTTACACTGAAGCTTTCTTT
CATRSWTAYTEAFF
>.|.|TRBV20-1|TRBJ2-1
TGCAGTGCTAGGGGCGACCGGGTGCACTACAATGAGCAGTTCTTC
CSARGDRVHYNEQFF
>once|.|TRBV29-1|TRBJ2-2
TGCAGCGTTGTAAAGACTGGGAACACCGGGGAGCTGTTTTTT
CSVVKTGNTGELFF